This T cell receptor (beta chain) was recovered during a study of shared T cell receptors in the human thymus. V was clipped by 7 bases and J by 5 bases, with 23 bases between them. Germline V gene data show CDR1 as SQVTM and CDR2 as ANQGSEA. The CDR3 is 15 residues long. The repertoire was sequenced with immunoSEQ multiplex PCR; TCRdb's copy has only in-frame clones and lacks some. The sample comprises 450,000 to 650,000 clones, around 78% of which are singletons, and more than 0.01% rests with the top ten. These data were likewise used in another study, on human thymus T cells. That publication notes: During corrective heart surgery, resections were taken, and the thymus tissue came from them. Within thymic and blood repertoires, V and J gene usage appeared to be biased.

The material sequenced was thymocytes. This chain connects TRBV29-1 to TRBJ1-1; no definite D call. This receptor was identified in a boy under three years old with a congenital heart defect. The CDR3 sequence is CSGDRLSGLVTEAFF. CDR3 DNA: TGCAGCGGAGACCGCCTATCAGGACTAGTAACTGAAGCTTTCTTT.